The T cell receptor beta chain under discussion was sequenced for a study of shared clonotypes between healthy human individuals (dated by TCRdb to about 2020). The study in broad terms: The cohort comprised two women and a few men aged 18 to 49 years. Per donor, three plates each were used for CD4 naive and CD4 memory, two for CD8 naive, and one for CD8 memory. To estimate repertoire size and how much clonotype sharing occurs between individuals, the study deeply sequenced the blood TCR repertoires of 5 or 6 healthy adults. Libraries were prepared and TCR repertoires were sequenced by different laboratories using diverse techniques, in order to increase sequencing depth and limit assay-specific biases. Each donor's leukapheresis produced roughly between roughly 0.85 and 10 billion PBMCs.

The study at large found these results: The genetic and exposure-history diversity represented was limited by the small number of donors. Only blood was sampled, and tissue TCR repertoires likely differ from those in blood. Naive subsets generally had larger estimated clonotype richness than memory subsets did. Rarefaction of sorted-subset datasets indicated incomplete sequencing despite the large sequencing depth. Sharing across a few donors was observed for about 4.8% of naive CD4, 3.5% of naive CD8, 2% to 2.5% of memory CD4, and about 0.4% of memory CD8 clonotypes. Clonotypes shared by all four sorted-subset donors showed higher generation probabilities than non-shared clonotypes. Pairwise subsampling indicated that sequencing depth was expected to affect the degree of clonotype sharing among donors.

Using the deep immunoSEQ assay, multiplex PCR amplified TCR CDR3 regions from genomic DNA. Extracted genomic DNA from each cell subset was distributed evenly across all wells of several immunoSEQ 96-well plates, and each plate was treated as a replicate. For sorted subsets, approximately 0.2 ug of genomic DNA, equivalent to about 30,000 T cell genomes, went into each replicate PCR. Purified libraries were quantified with a Qubit 3.0 fluorometer, sized on a Bioanalyzer 2100, and re-quantified with the KAPA Library Quantification kit. A separate single-read 150-cycle Illumina NextSeq 550 flow cell was used to sequence each immunoSEQ 96-well plate. The authors' pipeline ran thus. The immunoSEQ output contained only junctional sequences without quality scores, so filtering could not match that applied to full-length reads. To assign V/J genes and CDR3, sequences were annotated against IMGT germline references using PyIR, a Python wrapper for IgBLAST v1.9. Reads with weak V/J assignments (E-value above 1e-6), missing CDR3, stop codons, out-of-frame junctions, or ambiguous translated residues were removed. V3J clonotypes were defined as sequences sharing an identical inferred V gene, J gene, and CDR3 amino acid sequence. Percentage overlap between repertoires was calculated by dividing the number of shared unique clonotypes by the size of the smaller repertoire. Richness of each repertoire was evaluated using RTK rarefaction, the Chao1 estimator, and Recon v2.1 estimates of unobserved clonotypes. For all TCRbeta clonotypes obtained by the gDNA method from several donors, generation probabilities were computed with OLGA. What TCRdb holds here is the immuneACCESS table cut down to in-frame rearrangements. Part of the clones is not present; checked against another copy, under half of the missing clones reflect an unresolved V gene, and the others are unexplained. V and J calls and clone size come straight from that table; D and trimming were deduced from the DNA. Across this sample there are 2 million to 2.5 million clones, with approximately 94% seen only once. Of the sample, less than 0.15% falls within the top ten clones.

A word on this clone: Its specific antigen is unknown. No quality values exist for individual bases; no much larger clone is one base distant.

The donors were healthy, HIV-negative adults with no recently reported acute infections or vaccinations. All donors were Caucasian adults living in Nashville, Tennessee, USA. CD4+ T cells were enriched by magnetic negative selection; naive cells were then positively selected on CD45RA, and the negative fraction formed the memory subset. Blood was collected by leukapheresis, and PBMCs were isolated by Ficoll-Histopaque density gradient centrifugation and then cryopreserved in liquid nitrogen vapor phase. Purity and quantity of every magnetically sorted T cell population were checked by analytical flow cytometry. Genomic DNA was isolated from each sorted fraction and quantified by UV absorbance on a Nanodrop 2000c. The cysteine opens and the phenylalanine closes a CDR3 of 15 amino acids. The sequence is cut down to CDR3 DNA, 45 bases in frame from base 1. Germline trimming: 7 bases from V, 2 bases from J; junction bases outside gene matches: 9. CDR1 and CDR2 are drawn from the germline V gene: SNHLY, FYNNEI.

The chain is encoded by TRBV2 joined to TRBJ2-5; 8 central bases correspond to TRBD2. The clonotype was recovered from a man younger than 35 in good health. The sequenced sample consisted of naive CD4+ T cells sorted from blood. Sample cell subset or site, as interpreted from the label and publication: CD45RA+ positively selected. The CDR3 has the sequence CASTRGGVGQETQYF. The DNA is TGTGCCAGCACCCGGGGGGGCGTGGGGCAAGAGACCCAGTACTTC.